This T cell receptor beta chain was sequenced during a study of cytomegalovirus exposure and HLA in healthy donors (TCRdb year 2017). About the full investigation: An earlier analysis of some 500 of the donors reported about 250 Gb of sequence data and around 110 million unique TCR beta sequences from around 200 million T cells. On average, 235,054 unique TCR beta nucleotide sequences were sequenced per donor among a few hundred genotyped donors of the cohort, with about 17% of those sequences being non-productive. Approximately 310 gigabases of sequencing data and tens of millions of unique TCR sequences were included in an early release covering 500 to 750 HLA-typed donors. A later analysis re-analyzed previously published TCR beta repertoires from hundreds of donors and added high-resolution HLA genotyping to study TCR occurrence patterns. Genome-wide SNP genotypes for about three fifths of the roughly 670 donors were used in a later genetic analysis, which treated that subset as a discovery cohort. Among the roughly 400 genotyped donors, about 85% belonged to the genetic ancestry cluster associated with self-reported Caucasian donors. In addition to the first cohort of 650 to 750 subjects, a separate validation cohort of 100 to 150 different subjects was used. Four to six DR-DQ haplotypes were handled as single units for association and clustering, since linkage in the cohort was strong. To decide whether each TCR beta V gene segment behaved as functional or pseudogenic, an earlier analysis of some 600 of the donors relied on high-throughput TCR beta sequencing. Every repertoire in the discovery cohort had been generated on one and the same sequencing platform. Alongside the repertoire data, information on donor age, sex, ethnicity and CMV serostatus was compiled. To predict cytomegalovirus infection status, the study combined high-throughput TCR immunosequencing, statistical association of individual TCRs with disease status, and machine learning. Rather than using new phenotypic data, the later analysis identified candidate immune exposures from TCR beta sequences and from how often those sequences occurred across donors. The aim of the study was to test whether cataloging public T cell receptors could identify signatures of past pathogen exposure. Both class I and class II loci were covered by HLA typing, at four-digit resolution. Typing coverage differed by locus: A, B, C, DRB1 and DQB1 were typed in about 629-640 donors, DQA1 in about 500, DPA1 in some 610, and DPB1 in 450 to 480. The study used immunosequencing to profile the T cell repertoires of 666 subjects and linked those repertoires to cytomegalovirus serostatus. Beyond this particular receptor, the publication reports: While some public TCRs were present in many individuals, most TCR sequences turned up only very rarely across donors. When HLA alleles, especially DR and DQ, strongly co-occurred, attributing TCR associations to individual alleles was difficult. Some IMGT-functional V segments, including TRBV6-2 and TRBV6-3, could not be distinguished by the 87-base-pair reads and were therefore excluded. The study gave a list of more than 150 TCR beta chains associated with cytomegalovirus. Roughly uniform sequencing depth across donors was assumed in presence/absence analyses, although this assumption may not hold. CMV serostatus was the only immune exposure information available for the cohort. In an earlier analysis of 587 of the donors, most TCR beta V segments appeared in productive rearrangements about 87% or about 30% of the time, broadly matching IMGT annotations. A later analysis found that most CMV-associated TCR beta chains appeared HLA-restricted, with HLA associations seemingly driven largely by CMV exposure. The authors suggested that the approach could potentially be extended to other disease states and immunological phenotypes. Because some donors lacked HLA typing at each locus, the association tests relied only on the typed subset. Compared with equally common non-associated chains, HLA-associated TCR beta chains in a later analysis were more clonally expanded and had lower generation probabilities. According to a later analysis, parvovirus B19, influenza, CMV and Epstein-Barr virus appeared linked to several top co-occurrence clusters. A later genetic analysis reported fewer N-insertions in productive TCRs among donors in an Asian-associated ancestry cluster than the approximately 700-donor mean. Because counts were too low, around 17 rarely observed V segments, including chromosome 9 orphons, were left out of the earlier analysis of 500 to 650 of the donors. A further reported finding was that TCR beta sequences accurately predicted the HLA-A and HLA-B alleles for most subjects in the first cohort. The classifier was reported to diagnose cytomegalovirus status with high specificity and sensitivity in both the original cohort and the validation cohort. A cluster of highly shared sequence variants was judged likely to represent a technical artifact of the sequencing pipeline. In vitro tests confirmed that three of the cytomegalovirus-associated TCR beta chains recognize cytomegalovirus antigens. A later genetic analysis associated a missense DCLRE1C variant with V-gene and J-gene trimming of TCR beta chains, and an independent cohort replicated the association. The cohort was sequenced for TCR beta chains only, and without alpha or paired-chain data the features that could be detected were limited. In a later analysis, TCR association rates were found to vary across HLA loci, with the most associated TCRs seen for DRB1 alleles and the fewest for HLA-C alleles. A later analysis associated 15,000 to 20,000 TCR beta sequences with specific HLA alleles at a false discovery rate of 0.05. Linkage disequilibrium might explain the correlated functional status among segregating V segments, but an unknown experimental factor could not be ruled out.

The cohort consisted of 600 to 750 healthy bone marrow donors. At the time of sampling, every cohort member was nominally healthy, though immune exposures that went unrecorded were likely present. The donor was CMV seropositive and was included in the group of approximately 310 seropositive cohort members. A peripheral blood sample was collected from each donor, and TCR beta sequencing was performed on peripheral blood mononuclear cells. Genomic DNA extraction from the blood cell samples was performed with the Qiagen DNeasy Blood Extraction Kit. The cysteine opens and the phenylalanine closes a CDR3 of 13 amino acids. Here the CDR3 DNA is all that survives: 39 bases in frame from base 1. At the junction V is shortened by 4 bases and J by 2 bases; bases outside the gene matches: 3. From a lookup of the germline V gene, CDR1 and CDR2 are SGDLS and YYNGEE. Turning to this clone: No antigen is known for it. One base away there is no much larger clone; base qualities are not given.

Libraries were built with the immunoSEQ multiplex PCR assay. The multiplex PCR relied on a mix of 60 forward primers for TCR Vbeta segments and 13 reverse primers for TCR Jbeta segments. A multiplex PCR assay on genomic DNA amplified the CDR3 region of rearranged TCR beta genes. The amplified TCR beta libraries were sequenced on the Illumina HiSeq System as 87-base-pair reads. The original methods were these. A later analysis tallied roughly 80 million unique TCR beta chains across the 650 to 750 repertoires, and approximately 11 million of those chains were shared by two or more donors. A nearest-neighbor algorithm error-corrected the raw reads and collapsed the reads into unique sequences, merging closely related sequences to remove PCR and sequencing errors. To assign V, D and J gene segments, CDR3 sequences were aligned to IMGT reference sequences. For a sequence to be retained, at least a six-nucleotide match to both a V gene segment and a J gene segment was required. Rearrangements were classified as productive when the CDR3 lacked stop codons and remained in frame with V and J, and all other rearrangements were classified as non-productive. CDR3 was defined by IMGT convention, running from the second conserved V-encoded cysteine to the conserved J-encoded phenylalanine. The earlier analysis of some 600 of the donors excluded sequences that lacked an unambiguous match to a single V gene segment. In an earlier analysis of several hundred of the donors, V segments were called functional above 56.7% productive rearrangements and were called segregating when the between-donor standard deviation exceeded 5%. A statistical classification framework was built for diagnosing cytomegalovirus status from the catalog of TCR beta chain sequences. A later analysis assigned V and J genes by comparing TCR nucleotide sequences with IMGT/GENE-DB human TR gene sequences. Using the TCRdist pipeline, a later analysis assigned CDR3 sequences along with most-parsimonious VDJ recombination scenarios. In a later analysis, every TCR beta chain was defined by the combination of its CDR3 amino acid sequence and its V-gene family, and reads without a unique V-gene family were dropped. As a way to deal with suspected cross-contamination and a sequencing artifact, a later analysis dropped hundreds of nucleotide sequences that were highly shared and had low generation probability. In a later analysis, a clonal expansion index was calculated for each public chain from normalized within-repertoire ranks of inferred template counts. In a later analysis, generation probabilities were computed using a VDJ recombination model fitted to out-of-frame rearrangements, and the results were checked against IGoR. A later analysis scored TCR-TCR, TCR-HLA and TCR-CMV co-occurrence with hypergeometric tests, applying a repertoire-size bias correction to TCR pairs. In a later analysis, false discovery rates were estimated by permuting HLA or CMV assignments 20 times. A later analysis grouped co-occurring TCRs with DBSCAN, adding TCRdist sequence similarity when clustering within HLA-allele-positive subsets. Co-occurrence clustering excluded repertoires with fewer than 30,000 or more than 120,000 public chains, plus five with anomalous nucleotide sharing. Held by TCRdb, this immuneACCESS table contains in-frame sequences only and omits some clones. Under half of the omission traces to an unresolved V gene where checked; the cause of the rest is unknown. The V and J calls and clone size are taken from that table; D and trimming were inferred from the DNA. A total of approximately 120,000 clones appear in this sample, approximately 80% of them only once. Of the sample, roughly 9.7% falls within the top ten clones.

The origin of this receptor is a man aged 35 to 55 in good health and CMV-seropositive. Sequencing was carried out using PBMCs. Here the chain combines TRBV9 and TRBJ2-7, and 7 junction bases match TRBD1. The DNA is as follows: TGTGCCAGCAGCACCGGGACAGCCTACGAGCAGTACTTC. Translated, it reads CASSTGTAYEQYF.